This T cell receptor beta chain was documented in a study of blood T cell repertoires in COVID-19. On the study more broadly: The samples span acute and convalescent COVID-19 from the United States, Italy and Spain. In each case, the material was cDNA or gDNA derived from T cells, B-cell-depleted T cells, or PBMCs.

This clone was observed once. In the authors' methods: Reference gene primers were amplified, and this amplification served to estimate nucleated cell counts. Assay used: immunoSEQ multiplex PCR; TCRdb lists only in-frame clones, some missing. V and J calls and clone size are given by that table; D and trimming were obtained from the DNA. Of nearly 300,000 clones in the sample, about 91% were seen once. Sequencing was carried out using peripheral blood. This receptor was identified in a woman aged 25 to 39 who had recovered from COVID-19.

Here the CDR3 reads CASSLGARAYEQYF. As DNA, the CDR3 is TGTGCCAGCAGCTTAGGGGCGCGGGCCTACGAGCAGTACTTC. This rearrangement joins TRBV11-2 to TRBJ2-7, with D perhaps matching TRBD2 (5 bases). In germline, CDR1 is SGHAT, CDR2 FQNNGV. CDR3 length: 14 residues. The V gene lost 1 base and the J gene lost 2 bases, with 9 bases spanning the gap. The complete variable domain, with remaining parts taken from reference TRBV11-2 and TRBJ2-7, reads EAGVAQSPRYKIIEKRQSVAFWCNPISGHATLYWYQQILGQGPKLLIQFQNNGVVDDSQLPKDRFSAERLKGVDSTLKIQPAKLEDSAVYLCASSLGARAYEQYFGPGTRLTVT.